The rows below give T cell receptor beta chains drawn from one sample of a study of blood T cell repertoires in COVID-19. Clones were sequenced by immunoSEQ multiplex PCR, and TCRdb holds only the in-frame ones, with some missing. The sample has some 80,000 clones; about 70% are singletons. Material: peripheral blood. These receptors came from an elderly woman with active or convalescent COVID-19. CDR3s include the opening cysteine and the closing phenylalanine or tryptophan. The D gene is left open where the match is weak. Clone size appears in some rows only: once, few, many, or a class for an expanded clone.

d_gene | j_gene | abundance | v_gene | CDR3aa | CDR3nt
TRBD2 | TRBJ2-7 | - | TRBV2 | CASSLRLAGANEQYF | TGTGCCAGCAGCTTAAGACTAGCGGGGGCCAACGAGCAGTACTTC
- | TRBJ2-4 | - | TRBV28 | CASSSVTGTSDIQYF | TGTGCCAGCAGTTCAGTCACAGGGACGTCGGACATTCAGTACTTC
TRBD1 | TRBJ2-7 | - | TRBV18 | CASSPGRQGLSYEQYF | TGTGCCAGCTCACCAGGACGACAGGGGCTATCCTACGAGCAGTACTTC
- | TRBJ1-2 | - | TRBV18 | CASSPSGSGGYTF | TGTGCCAGCTCACCATCGGGTTCCGGTGGCTACACCTTC
- | TRBJ2-1 | - | TRBV5-4 | CASSLIQGKADEQFF | TGTGCCAGCAGCTTGATTCAGGGTAAAGCCGATGAGCAGTTCTTC
- | TRBJ1-3 | - | TRBV5-1 | CASTWAMGSSGNTIYF | TGCGCCAGCACCTGGGCTATGGGGAGCTCTGGAAACACCATATATTTT
- | TRBJ2-1 | - | TRBV11-2 | CASSFNRQLLGNEQFF | TGTGCCAGCAGCTTCAACCGACAGTTGTTGGGCAATGAGCAGTTCTTC
TRBD1 | TRBJ2-3 | - | TRBV7-6 | CASSLDGQATDTQYF | TGTGCCAGCAGTTTGGATGGACAGGCCACAGATACGCAGTATTTT
TRBD1 | TRBJ1-1 | - | TRBV6-1 | CASSERTGPTEAFF | TGTGCCAGCAGTGAGAGGACAGGGCCCACTGAAGCTTTCTTT
- | TRBJ1-3 | - | TRBV14 | CASSHEKIAGNTIYF | TGTGCCAGCAGCCATGAGAAAATAGCTGGAAACACCATATATTTT
- | TRBJ2-1 | - | TRBV28 | CASSSARAALGYEQFF | TGTGCCAGCAGTTCGGCGCGGGCAGCACTAGGCTATGAGCAGTTCTTC
- | TRBJ2-6 | - | TRBV5-4 | CASSLGLPAGANVLTF | TGTGCCAGCAGCTTGGGACTTCCAGCTGGGGCCAACGTCCTGACTTTC
- | TRBJ2-4 | - | TRBV9 | CASSVRSWGGLAKNIQYF | TGTGCCAGCAGCGTAAGATCTTGGGGTGGACTAGCCAAAAACATTCAGTACTTC
- | TRBJ1-1 | - | TRBV19 | CASSAGRTLNWNTEAFF | TGTGCCAGTAGTGCGGGACGGACACTTAATTGGAACACTGAAGCTTTCTTT
- | TRBJ1-1 | - | TRBV5-1 | CASSLEGITEAFF | TGCGCCAGCAGCTTGGAGGGGATCACTGAAGCTTTCTTT
TRBD2 | TRBJ2-3 | - | TRBV19 | CASSRSGEGTDTQYF | TGTGCCAGCAGTAGGAGCGGGGAAGGCACAGATACGCAGTATTTT
TRBD1 | TRBJ2-1 | - | TRBV19 | CASTLTGTGEQFF | TGTGCCAGTACCTTGACAGGGACGGGCGAGCAGTTCTTC
- | TRBJ1-2 | - | TRBV5-1 | CASSPSDSYGYTF | TGCGCCAGCAGCCCATCGGACAGCTATGGCTACACCTTC
TRBD2 | TRBJ2-7 | - | TRBV28 | CASSFGLAGGLSSYEQYF | TGTGCCAGCAGTTTTGGCCTAGCGGGGGGCCTCAGCTCCTACGAGCAGTACTTC
- | TRBJ1-4 | - | TRBV6-5 | CASSYGGRANEKLFF | TGTGCCAGCAGTTACGGAGGCAGAGCTAATGAAAAACTGTTTTTT
- | TRBJ2-1 | - | TRBV6-6 | CASSSLGLLGYNEQFF | TGTGCCAGCAGTTCCTTGGGACTTCTTGGGTACAATGAGCAGTTCTTC
- | TRBJ2-2 | - | TRBV6-4 | CASSEQGLATGELFF | TGTGCCAGCAGTGAGCAGGGCTTGGCCACCGGGGAGCTGTTTTTT
TRBD1 | TRBJ1-2 | - | TRBV6-5 | CASSLGGLDYGYTF | TGTGCCAGCAGTTTAGGGGGCTTGGACTATGGCTACACCTTC
- | TRBJ1-5 | - | TRBV4-1 | CASSQGRAGIGNQPQHF | TGCGCCAGCAGCCAGGGGAGGGCTGGGATTGGCAATCAGCCCCAGCATTTT
- | TRBJ1-3 | - | TRBV5-6 | CASRPVGPGNTIYF | TGTGCCAGCAGACCCGTGGGGCCTGGAAACACCATATATTTT
- | TRBJ2-5 | - | TRBV15 | CATSLGVGETQYF | TGTGCCACCAGCCTGGGAGTTGGTGAGACCCAGTACTTC
- | TRBJ2-1 | - | TRBV21-1 | CASSTRQGGYNEQFF | TGTGCCAGCAGCACACGACAGGGTGGTTACAATGAGCAGTTCTTC
TRBD2 | TRBJ2-3 | - | TRBV12-3/TRBV12-4 | CASGRDGNTQYF | TGTGCCAGCGGGAGGGATGGTAATACGCAGTATTTT
- | TRBJ2-7 | - | TRBV7-2 | CASSSSLYYEQYF | TGTGCCAGCAGCTCTTCCCTCTACTACGAGCAGTACTTC
- | TRBJ2-2 | once | TRBV25-1 | CASSEYWSETNTGELFF | TGTGCCAGCAGTGAATACTGGAGCGAAACGAACACCGGGGAGCTGTTTTTT
TRBD1 | TRBJ2-5 | once | TRBV27 | CASSLSVRGGKETQYF | TGTGCCAGCAGTTTATCGGTCCGAGGGGGCAAAGAGACCCAGTACTTC
TRBD1 | TRBJ1-6 | few | TRBV19 | CASRADRGSPLHF | TGTGCCAGTAGAGCGGACAGGGGATCACCCCTCCACTTT
TRBD1 | TRBJ1-4 | - | TRBV5-4 | CASTTGTGNEKLFF | TGTGCCAGCACAACCGGGACAGGAAATGAAAAACTGTTTTTT
TRBD1 | TRBJ1-4 | - | TRBV7-9 | CASSSTDRGGGEKLFF | TGTGCCAGCAGCTCGACAGACAGGGGAGGAGGTGAAAAACTGTTTTTT
- | TRBJ1-2 | - | TRBV6-5 | CASSSGRGYTF | TGTGCCAGCAGCTCGGGTCGTGGCTACACCTTC
- | TRBJ2-7 | once | TRBV7-2 | CASSSRRSYEQYF | TGTGCCAGCAGCTCAAGGAGATCCTACGAGCAGTACTTC
- | TRBJ1-2 | - | TRBV25-1 | CASSEPPRDYGYTF | TGTGCCAGCAGTGAACCCCCTCGGGACTATGGCTACACCTTC
TRBD1 | TRBJ1-4 | - | TRBV9 | CASSGGQGREKLFF | TGTGCCAGCAGCGGTGGACAGGGACGCGAAAAACTGTTTTTT
TRBD1 | TRBJ1-1 | - | TRBV27 | CASSPHRDRGDTEAFF | TGTGCCAGCAGTCCGCACCGGGACAGGGGGGACACTGAAGCTTTCTTT
TRBD1 | TRBJ2-2 | - | TRBV7-2 | CASSWNPGGTGELFF | TGTGCCAGCAGCTGGAACCCAGGGGGCACCGGGGAGCTGTTTTTT
TRBD1 | TRBJ2-2 | - | TRBV6-5 | CASSSLTGHTGELFF | TGTGCCAGCAGTTCCCTGACAGGGCACACCGGGGAGCTGTTTTTT
TRBD1 | TRBJ2-3 | - | TRBV5-1 | CASSPDRARYTDTQYF | TGCGCCAGCAGCCCGGACAGGGCCCGCTACACAGATACGCAGTATTTT